A single sample is the source of the 24 T cell receptor beta chains below, sequenced in a study of memory CD4+ T cells and cytomegalovirus serostatus. Libraries were prepared by immunoSEQ multiplex PCR; TCRdb keeps only in-frame clonotypes and omits some of them. The table lists some 35,000 clones, 79% of them singletons. Single viable CD3+CD4+CD8-CD45RO+ cells were sorted as the memory CD4+ T cells. Input material: memory CD4+ T cells from blood. All receptors derive from an adult in good health and CMV-seropositive.

The gene calls are TRBV5-6 and TRBJ2-2, with D possibly called TRBD1 or TRBD2 (5 bases each). The CDR3 contains 16 residues. Deletions cut 1 base from V and 0 bases from J, with 10 bases between. Germline loops: CDR1 SGHDT, CDR2 YYEEEE. The CDR3 DNA reads TGTGCCAGCAGCTTGTGGGGGACCTCGAACACCGGGGAGCTGTTTTTT. Translating it yields CASSLWGTSNTGELFF.

This chain joins TRBV7-9 and TRBJ2-3; D is perhaps TRBD1 or TRBD2 (6 bases each). Trimming took off 2 bases at V and 4 bases at J, with 10 bases between the two ends. The CDR3 has 14 residues. Germline CDR1 is SEHNR and CDR2 is FQNEAQ (reference sequence). The CDR3 sequence is CASSLTGGPDTQYF. CDR3 nucleotides: TGTGCCAGCAGCTTAACTGGGGGGCCAGATACGCAGTATTTT.

The CDR3 DNA sequence: TGTGCCAGCAGCTCACAGGGATCACAAGAGACCCAGTACTTC. Translation: CASSSQGSQETQYF. The chain is built from TRBV11-1 and TRBJ2-5, with TRBD1 as a possible D gene (6 bases). V gave up 4 bases and J gave up 2 bases, with 11 bases separating them. CDR3 length: 14 amino acids. The germline CDR1 and CDR2 sequences are SGHAT and FQDESV (reference sequence).

CDR3: CASSQAGTTSGGANVLTF. CDR3 coding DNA: TGTGCCAGCAGCCAAGCCGGGACGACCTCGGGGGGGGCCAACGTCCTGACTTTC. The rearrangement joins TRBV4-2 to TRBJ2-6; D might be TRBD1 or TRBD2, each matching 5 bases. This CDR3 contains 18 residues. V lost 1 base and J lost 4, with 17 bases in between. From germline, CDR1 is LGHNA and CDR2 YNFKEQ.

The V gene is TRBV2, the J gene TRBJ1-2; 9 bases map to TRBD1. This CDR3 comprises 16 residues. Per the germline V gene, CDR1 is SNHLY and CDR2 is FYNNEI. V trimming: 2 bases; J trimming: 6 bases; junction bases outside the gene matches: 10. The CDR3 coding sequence is TGTGCCAGCAGTGAACGGGACAGGGAACTTGGGCATGGCTACACCTTC. It specifies CASSERDRELGHGYTF.

The chain recombines TRBV9 with TRBJ1-5, with 9 bases fitting TRBD1. The CDR3 totals 15 residues. Looked up from germline, CDR1 is SGDLS and CDR2 is YYNGEE. V gave up 4 bases and J gave up 1 base; unmatched junction bases: 3. The CDR3: CASSSGQGSNQPQHF. The CDR3 DNA reads as TGTGCCAGCAGCTCGGGACAGGGAAGCAATCAGCCCCAGCATTTT.

The chain has TRBV27 and TRBJ2-3; D remains ambiguous. CDR3 length: 13 amino acids. With 5 bases removed from V and 2 bases from J, the gap between germline ends came to 8 bases. From germline, CDR1 is MNHEY and CDR2 SMNVEV (reference sequence). CDR3 amino acids: CASSPRPTDTQYF. In DNA form, the CDR3 reads TGTGCCAGCAGTCCCCGTCCCACAGATACGCAGTATTTT.

This chain uses TRBV7-6 with TRBJ2-3, with TRBD2 identical over 8 bases. Germline CDR1 reads SGHVS; CDR2 reads FNYEAQ. J was trimmed by 3 bases and V by 1 base; bases with no gene match: 12. This CDR3 is 18 amino acids long. The CDR3, as DNA: TGTGCCAGCAGCTTAGAACGGCGGGCGGGAGGAAAGACAGATACGCAGTATTTT. Translated, it gives CASSLERRAGGKTDTQYF.

Only a few counts were recorded for this clone. This chain links TRBV18 with TRBJ2-2; D is ambiguous. The CDR3 covers 14 residues. Germline loops: CDR1 KGHSH, CDR2 LQKENI. V lost 5 bases, J lost 1 base, and 8 bases lay in between. The CDR3 reads CASSAQQNTGELFF. The CDR3 DNA sequence: TGTGCCAGCTCAGCCCAGCAGAACACCGGGGAGCTGTTTTTT.

This clone turned up a few times. The chain couples TRBV5-1 to TRBJ1-2; weak D call: TRBD1 (6 bases). Germline V gives CDR1 SGHRS, CDR2 YFSETQ. Between the trimmed V and J ends, which lost 0 bases and 8 bases, there was a span of 20 bases. The CDR3 covers 16 residues. DNA of the CDR3: TGCGCCAGCAGCTTGGTCGAAGGTTGGGGGGCGCGGGGCTACACCTTC. Amino acid sequence: CASSLVEGWGARGYTF.

The chain links TRBV4-1 to TRBJ2-2; possibly TRBD1 for D (6 bases). CDR1 is MGHRA and CDR2 is YSYEKL in the germline V gene. V was cut by 0 bases and J by 5 bases, with 13 bases left in between. This CDR3 has 16 amino acids. The DNA of the CDR3 is TGCGCCAGCAGCCAAGATGGCTGGGGGCGGACCGGGGAGCTGTTTTTT. Translating gives CASSQDGWGRTGELFF.

CDR3 coding DNA: TGCAGTGCGCGCAGATCCTATGGCTACACCTTC. This translates into CSARRSYGYTF. The chain couples TRBV20-1 to TRBJ1-2; no firm D call. Trimming took off 6 bases at V and 4 bases at J, with 9 bases between the two ends. Germline V CDR1 and CDR2: DFQATT, SNEGSKA (reference sequence). The CDR3 loop spans 11 amino acids.

The chain recombines TRBV5-1 with TRBJ1-1; 7 bases map to TRBD1. With 2 bases clipped from V and 0 bases from J, the junction kept 10 bases outside the gene matches. CDR3 length equals 17 residues. From germline, CDR1 is SGHRS and CDR2 YFSETQ. This CDR3 reads CASSFGTANSMNTEAFF. Written as DNA, the CDR3 is TGCGCCAGCAGCTTTGGGACAGCTAATTCGATGAACACTGAAGCTTTCTTT.

The count of this clone is one. V usage is TRBV6-1 and J usage is TRBJ2-7, with TRBD2 matching 7 bases. Germline-derived CDR1 and CDR2 are MNHNS and SASEGT. The CDR3 length is 15 residues. Trimming removed 6 bases from V and 1 base from J; junction bases left unmatched: 9. The CDR3 sequence: CASRVTSVASYEQYF. As DNA, the CDR3 is TGTGCCAGCAGGGTTACTAGCGTCGCGTCCTACGAGCAGTACTTC.

This chain connects TRBV6-1 to TRBJ2-2, with D unclear. CDR1 MNHNS and CDR2 SASEGT come from the germline V gene. The CDR3 has 15 amino acids. V was cut by 2 bases and J by 3 bases, with 10 bases left in between. Here the CDR3 DNA reads TGTGCCAGCAGTGAACTTATCGGTTACACCGGGGAGCTGTTTTTT. Translation: CASSELIGYTGELFF.

The rearrangement uses TRBV5-5 and TRBJ1-2; D remains ambiguous. The germline V and J ends were trimmed by 3 bases and 3 bases, with 6 bases remaining between them. CDR3 length: 12 amino acids. The germline V gene has CDR1 SGHKS and CDR2 YYEKEE (reference sequence). The CDR3 nucleotides read TGTGCCAGCAGCTCGACCGACTATGGCTACACCTTC. This gives the protein CASSSTDYGYTF.

The genes are TRBV14 and TRBJ2-5; D may be TRBD1 or TRBD2 (5 bases each). The germline CDR1 and CDR2 sequences are SGHDN and FVKESK. V lost 4 bases to trimming and J lost 5 bases, with 11 bases between them. This CDR3 has 13 amino acids. For the CDR3, the DNA is TGTGCCAGCAGCCGGGACCCACGGGAGACCCAGTACTTC. Translated, it gives CASSRDPRETQYF.

V usage is TRBV5-5 and J usage is TRBJ2-7, with D perhaps TRBD1 (6 bases). Looked up from germline, CDR1 is SGHKS and CDR2 is YYEKEE (reference sequence). V gave up 4 bases and J gave up 1 base, with 21 bases separating them. This CDR3 has 17 amino acids. CDR3 in amino acids: CASSPHVSNRVSYEQYF. DNA of the CDR3: TGTGCCAGCAGCCCCCATGTCTCCAACAGGGTGTCCTACGAGCAGTACTTC.

The chain employs TRBV5-4 and TRBJ1-1; TRBD1 matches 7 bases. There are 13 residues in the CDR3. The V gene end was trimmed by 0 bases and the J gene end by 11 bases; junction bases not matched to a gene: 7. Germline V gene sequence: CDR1 SGHNT, CDR2 YYREEE (reference sequence). In DNA, the CDR3 is TGTGCCAGCAGCTTGGACGTACAGGGGAAGGCTTTCTTT. It is translated as CASSLDVQGKAFF.

V and J are TRBV18 and TRBJ2-7; D unclear. V was pared by 6 bases and J by 0 bases, with 15 bases between. This CDR3 contains 15 residues. Germline CDR1 and CDR2: KGHSH and LQKENI. The CDR3 DNA follows: TGTGCCAGCTCTCTCCGATATGAGAGCTCCTACGAGCAGTACTTC. It is translated as CASSLRYESSYEQYF.

The chain carries TRBV2 and TRBJ2-7; D unclear. The CDR3 runs to 15 residues. The germline V gene encodes CDR1 SNHLY and CDR2 FYNNEI. V lost 3 bases, J lost 6 bases, and 18 bases lay in between. Written as DNA, the CDR3 is TGTGCCAGCAGTGACCCCCGGGTACACGCTCCCGAGCAGTACTTC. Its protein product is CASSDPRVHAPEQYF. Complete variable domain (other parts from reference TRBV2 and TRBJ2-7): EPEVTQTPSHQVTQMGQEVILRCVPISNHLYFYWYRQILGQKVEFLVSFYNNEISEKSEIFDDQFSVERPDGSNFTLKIRSTKLEDSAMYFCASSDPRVHAPEQYFGPGTRLTVT.

V and J are TRBV5-1 and TRBJ1-4; D gene ambiguous. Trimming pared 4 bases from V and 0 bases from J, leaving 7 bases between. Germline V gene data show CDR1 as SGHRS and CDR2 as YFSETQ. The CDR3 loop spans 14 amino acids. The CDR3 DNA sequence: TGCGCCAGCAGCCTGGAGGCAACTAATGAAAAACTGTTTTTT. Amino acids: CASSLEATNEKLFF.

The rearrangement links TRBV5-1 to TRBJ2-1; maybe TRBD2 (6 bases). CDR3 size: 15 residues. From germline, CDR1 is SGHRS and CDR2 YFSETQ. V dropped 10 bases and J dropped 5 bases, with 22 bases sitting between them. The CDR3, as DNA: TGCGCCGGGGTCAGGTACGGGAGTGGCCACAATGAGCAGTTCTTC. Its translation is CAGVRYGSGHNEQFF. Based on the CDR3 plus reference TRBV5-1 and TRBJ2-1, the full variable domain is KAGVTQTPRYLIKTRGQQVTLSCSPISGHRSVSWYQQTPGQGLQFLFEYFSETQRNKGNFPGRFSGRQFSNSRSEMNVSTLELGDSALYLCAGVRYGSGHNEQFFGPGTRLTVL.

Sample share makes this clone medium-sized. The chain links TRBV7-2 to TRBJ1-5; D is undetermined. The CDR3 loop spans 14 amino acids. V was trimmed by 3 bases and J by 7 bases, leaving 13 bases between them. Germline-derived CDR1 and CDR2 are SGHTA and FQGNSA. This chain's CDR3 is CASSFTGREQPQHF. The CDR3 DNA reads TGTGCCAGCAGCTTTACTGGGCGGGAACAGCCCCAGCATTTT.